These T cell receptor beta chains were read from a single sample in a study of T-cell reconstitution after alpha-beta-depleted transplantation in children. TCRdb redid the calling of the PCR reads with MiXCR, one entry per CDR3 protein. The sample has under 750,000 distinct CDR3 sequences, 23% seen once; the top ten hold around an eighth. The sample here was PBMCs, mostly from graft donor cells, taken 360 days after TCRalphabeta/CD19-depleted stem cell transplant. These receptor sequences come from a boy in the first two years of life who had a stem cell transplant for acute myeloid leukemia, so the T cells may come from the graft donor. The CDR3 runs from the conserved cysteine through the conserved F or W. The D gene is left open where the match is weak. Clone size is not always given. Where it is, it says once, few, many or a class for expanded clones.

D: -; size: -; J: TRBJ2-7; length: 13; V: TRBV3-1; CDR3: CASSQGAKSEQYF; DNA: TGTGCCAGCAGCCAGGGTGCGAAATCCGAGCAGTACTTC
D: -; size: few; J: TRBJ2-5; length: 15; V: TRBV7-2; CDR3: CASSLDYWSQETQYF; DNA: TGTGCCAGCAGCTTAGACTACTGGAGTCAAGAGACCCAGTACTTC
D: TRBD1; size: -; J: TRBJ2-5; length: 16; V: TRBV7-2; CDR3: CASSFWDSSYQETQYF; DNA: TGTGCCAGCAGCTTCTGGGACAGCTCATACCAAGAGACCCAGTACTTC
D: TRBD1; size: -; J: TRBJ2-7; length: 15; V: TRBV5-6; CDR3: CASSLGDRPTYEQYF; DNA: TGTGCCAGCAGCTTGGGGGACAGGCCTACCTACGAGCAGTACTTC
D: TRBD2; size: -; J: TRBJ2-3; length: 19; V: TRBV6-5; CDR3: CASSYHRLAGGRVTDTQYF; DNA: TGTGCCAGCAGTTACCACCGACTAGCGGGGGGGCGGGTCACAGATACGCAGTATTTT
D: -; size: -; J: TRBJ2-2; length: 16; V: TRBV7-9; CDR3: CASTERGQSNTGELFF; DNA: TGTGCCAGCACTGAGCGAGGGCAGTCGAACACCGGGGAGCTGTTTTTT
D: -; size: few; J: TRBJ1-1; length: 13; V: TRBV12-3/TRBV12-4; CDR3: CASSFGFLTEAFF; DNA: TGTGCCAGCAGTTTCGGATTTCTTACTGAAGCTTTCTTT
D: -; size: -; J: TRBJ2-7; length: 11; V: TRBV6-5; CDR3: CASTVGIEQYF; DNA: TGTGCCAGCACAGTGGGGATCGAGCAGTACTTC
D: TRBD1; size: -; J: TRBJ1-1; length: 13; V: TRBV5-1; CDR3: CASSLWTGDKAFF; DNA: TGCGCCAGCAGCTTGTGGACAGGGGATAAAGCTTTCTTT
D: -; size: -; J: TRBJ1-4; length: 15; V: TRBV13; CDR3: CASSRLGEGNEKLFF; DNA: TGTGCCAGCAGTCGCTTAGGGGAGGGGAACGAAAAACTGTTTTTT
D: TRBD2; size: few; J: TRBJ2-2; length: 13; V: TRBV6-1; CDR3: CASSSSGGGELFF; DNA: TGTGCCAGCAGCTCAAGCGGGGGCGGGGAGCTGTTTTTT
D: -; size: many; J: TRBJ1-4; length: 14; V: TRBV6-5; CDR3: CASSQGRPGEKLFF; DNA: TGTGCCAGCAGTCAGGGGCGCCCGGGGGAAAAACTGTTTTTT
D: -; size: few; J: TRBJ2-7; length: 15; V: TRBV13; CDR3: CASSLGPGGSYEQYF; DNA: TGTGCCAGCAGCTTAGGCCCCGGGGGCTCCTACGAGCAGTACTTC
D: -; size: few; J: TRBJ2-3; length: 14; V: TRBV12-3/TRBV12-4; CDR3: CASSLGRYTDTQYF; DNA: TGTGCCAGCAGTTTAGGACGGTACACAGATACGCAGTATTTT
D: -; size: -; J: TRBJ1-1; length: 14; V: TRBV20-1; CDR3: CSAREGALNTEAFF; DNA: TGCAGTGCTAGAGAGGGGGCTCTGAACACTGAAGCTTTCTTT
D: TRBD1; size: -; J: TRBJ1-2; length: 13; V: TRBV29-1; CDR3: CSATGEGAYGYTF; DNA: TGCAGCGCCACAGGGGAAGGAGCCTATGGCTACACCTTC
D: TRBD1; size: -; J: TRBJ1-1; length: 16; V: TRBV27; CDR3: CASSLSRGGAGTEAFF; DNA: TGTGCCAGCAGTTTATCGAGAGGGGGCGCGGGCACTGAAGCTTTCTTT
D: TRBD2; size: -; J: TRBJ2-5; length: 15; V: TRBV10-3; CDR3: CAIKRAGGGQETQYF; DNA: TGTGCCATCAAGAGAGCGGGGGGGGGCCAAGAGACCCAGTACTTC
D: -; size: -; J: TRBJ1-5; length: 11; V: TRBV20-1; CDR3: CSAGSNQPQHF; DNA: TGCAGTGCTGGTAGCAATCAGCCCCAGCATTTT
D: TRBD1; size: many; J: TRBJ2-7; length: 15; V: TRBV20-1; CDR3: CSASPWQGATYEQYF; DNA: TGCAGTGCTAGTCCATGGCAGGGGGCAACCTACGAGCAGTACTTC
D: -; size: -; J: TRBJ1-2; length: 14; V: TRBV5-1; CDR3: CASSSDSTSYGYTF; DNA: TGCGCCAGCAGCTCGGACAGTACTAGCTATGGCTACACCTTC
D: TRBD1; size: many; J: TRBJ1-6; length: 12; V: TRBV3-1; CDR3: CASRSAGGPLHF; DNA: TGTGCCAGCAGGAGCGCAGGGGGACCCCTCCACTTT
D: -; size: many; J: TRBJ2-7; length: 14; V: TRBV5-6; CDR3: CASSYRIPPYEQYF; DNA: TGTGCCAGCAGTTACAGGATCCCGCCCTACGAGCAGTACTTC
D: -; size: few; J: TRBJ2-6; length: 15; V: TRBV2; CDR3: CASRTRGSGANVLTF; DNA: TGTGCCAGTAGAACGAGAGGGAGTGGGGCCAACGTCCTGACTTTC
D: TRBD1; size: many; J: TRBJ2-1; length: 15; V: TRBV28; CDR3: CASSLGGTGYNEQFF; DNA: TGTGCCAGCAGTCTGGGTGGGACAGGCTACAATGAGCAGTTCTTC
D: -; size: few; J: TRBJ1-5; length: 13; V: TRBV19; CDR3: CASSIGANQPQHF; DNA: TGTGCCAGTAGTATAGGAGCCAATCAGCCCCAGCATTTT
D: TRBD1; size: many; J: TRBJ2-1; length: 14; V: TRBV20-1; CDR3: CSARRDRGHNEQFF; DNA: TGCAGTGCTAGGCGGGACAGGGGGCACAATGAGCAGTTCTTC
D: TRBD1; size: -; J: TRBJ2-7; length: 16; V: TRBV9; CDR3: CASSVEVGGASYEQYF; DNA: TGTGCCAGCAGCGTAGAAGTAGGGGGCGCTTCCTACGAGCAGTACTTC
D: TRBD2; size: -; J: TRBJ2-5; length: 15; V: TRBV20-1; CDR3: CSARDIASGGETQYF; DNA: TGCAGTGCTAGAGATATTGCTAGCGGGGGTGAGACCCAGTACTTC
D: TRBD2; size: -; J: TRBJ2-2; length: 18; V: TRBV29-1; CDR3: CSVGPGLAGATNTGELFF; DNA: TGCAGCGTTGGCCCGGGACTAGCGGGGGCCACGAACACCGGGGAGCTGTTTTTC
D: -; size: few; J: TRBJ1-5; length: 16; V: TRBV16; CDR3: CASSQGGLYSNQPQHF; DNA: TGTGCCAGCAGCCAAGGCGGACTTTATAGCAATCAGCCCCAGCATTTT
D: -; size: -; J: TRBJ2-5; length: 14; V: TRBV7-9; CDR3: CASSLAWGAETQYF; DNA: TGTGCCAGCAGCCTAGCTTGGGGAGCAGAGACCCAGTACTTC
D: -; size: many; J: TRBJ2-1; length: 12; V: TRBV7-2; CDR3: CASSLVRQEQFF; DNA: TGTGCCAGCAGCTTAGTAAGACAGGAGCAGTTCTTC
D: -; size: many; J: TRBJ2-5; length: 13; V: TRBV10-1; CDR3: CAMEVAVSETQYF; DNA: TGCGCCATGGAAGTAGCCGTTTCGGAGACCCAGTACTTC
D: -; size: -; J: TRBJ1-4; length: 14; V: TRBV20-1; CDR3: CSARGLPGGEKLFF; DNA: TGCAGTGCTAGAGGGCTACCGGGAGGTGAAAAACTGTTTTTT
D: -; size: -; J: TRBJ1-5; length: 13; V: TRBV15; CDR3: CATGLGKNQPQHF; DNA: TGTGCCACCGGGCTGGGGAAGAATCAGCCCCAGCATTTT
D: TRBD1; size: few; J: TRBJ2-7; length: 16; V: TRBV5-1; CDR3: CASSLDGQGVSYEQYF; DNA: TGCGCCAGCAGCTTGGACGGACAGGGGGTCTCCTACGAGCAGTACTTC
D: TRBD2; size: many; J: TRBJ2-5; length: 12; V: TRBV7-3; CDR3: CASSLGGGTQYF; DNA: TGTGCCAGCAGTTTGGGGGGGGGGACCCAGTACTTC
D: -; size: many; J: TRBJ1-4; length: 16; V: TRBV4-3; CDR3: CASSQDLQGLVEKLFF; DNA: TGCGCCAGCAGCCAAGATCTCCAGGGACTGGTTGAAAAACTGTTTTTT
D: -; size: -; J: TRBJ2-1; length: 14; V: TRBV15; CDR3: CATSRVTGHNEQFF; DNA: TGTGCCACCAGCAGAGTTACAGGACACAATGAGCAGTTCTTC
D: -; size: -; J: TRBJ2-3; length: 14; V: TRBV6-5; CDR3: CASSTRRGTDTQYF; DNA: TGTGCCAGCAGTACTAGGAGGGGCACAGATACGCAGTATTTT
D: -; size: once; J: TRBJ2-1; length: 14; V: TRBV9; CDR3: CASSVRASYNEQFF; DNA: TGTGCCAGCAGCGTGAGGGCTTCCTACAATGAGCAGTTCTTC
D: TRBD1; size: -; J: TRBJ2-5; length: 15; V: TRBV10-3; CDR3: CAISESGQGGETQYF; DNA: TGTGCCATCAGTGAGTCCGGACAGGGTGGAGAGACCCAGTACTTC